A single sample gave rise to the 31 T cell receptor beta chains below, sequenced in a study of PD-1 blockade in classical Hodgkin lymphoma. Described time point: cycle 4 day 1 (C4D1), after more than 5 weeks of nivolumab. All patients relapsed after autologous stem cell transplantation, and brentuximab vedotin exposure varied. The data were produced by immunoSEQ multiplex PCR, yet TCRdb's version contains in-frame clones alone and is incomplete. The sample holds around 50,000 clones; nearly 90% are singletons and the top ten take approximately 15%. This sample comprised peripheral blood mononuclear cells (PBMCs), obtained before the fourth cycle of nivolumab. These receptors all come from a human donor with classical Hodgkin lymphoma.

The rearrangement uses TRBV13 and TRBJ2-7; D unclear. CDR3 length: 14 residues. The V end was cut by 5 bases, the J end by 9 bases, with 20 bases between. Germline CDR1 PRHDT, CDR2 FYEKMQ (reference sequence). CDR3 DNA: TGTGCCAGCAGCCAGGCGGTGGGCACGGCGACGCAGTACTTC. This translates into CASSQAVGTATQYF.

This clone was recorded only once. J is TRBJ2-1 and V is TRBV2, with 10 bases lining up with TRBD2. After removal of 6 bases from V and 2 bases from J, the junction contained 4 bases not matched to a gene. Per germline, CDR1 SNHLY and CDR2 FYNNEI. The CDR3 length is 15 residues. The CDR3 sequence: CASSLAGEAYNEQFF. CDR3 DNA sequence: TGTGCCAGCAGCCTAGCGGGAGAGGCCTACAATGAGCAGTTCTTC.

This chain links TRBV2 with TRBJ1-1; D gene ambiguous. This CDR3 region has 11 residues. Germline V gene sequence: CDR1 SNHLY, CDR2 FYNNEI. With 8 bases removed from V and 9 bases from J, the gap between germline ends came to 13 bases. The CDR3 reads CASGWRQKAFF. CDR3 sequence (DNA): TGTGCCAGCGGTTGGCGGCAGAAAGCTTTCTTT.

The CDR3 region is CASTLDRAKDTGELFF. In DNA, the CDR3 is TGTGCCAGCACCCTAGACAGGGCGAAGGACACCGGGGAGCTGTTTTTT. V gene TRBV5-8 combines with J gene TRBJ2-2; 7 bases line up with TRBD1. This CDR3 has 16 amino acids. Trimming took 6 bases from V and 3 from J; bases not matched to a gene: 11. CDR1 and CDR2 from the germline V gene are SGHTS and YDEGEE.

This chain joins TRBV10-1 and TRBJ2-1, with a possible D match to TRBD2 (6 bases). Germline loops: CDR1 WNHNN, CDR2 SYGVQD (reference sequence). V gave up 1 base and J gave up 2 bases, with 9 bases separating them. This CDR3 region has 15 residues. DNA of the CDR3: TGCGCCAGCAGTGAGTTAAGGGAGGCCTACAATGAGCAGTTCTTC. Translating it yields CASSELREAYNEQFF.

The chain links TRBV21-1 to TRBJ2-6; the table's D call of TRBD1 was not tested on the DNA. TRBV21-1 is annotated as a pseudogene. There are 18 residues in the CDR3. CDR3 amino acids: CASSATGSPGSGANVLTF. CDR3 nucleotides: TGTGCCAGCAGCGCAACAGGATCTCCTGGATCTGGGGCCAACGTCCTGACTTTC.

The chain uses TRBV7-9 and TRBJ2-1; 10 nucleotides agree with TRBD2. J lost 7 bases, V lost 7 bases, and 4 bases had no gene match. Germline values: CDR1 SEHNR, CDR2 FQNEAQ (reference sequence). The CDR3 has 13 amino acids. The CDR3 loop reads CASKGLAPNEQFF. CDR3 nucleotide sequence: TGTGCCAGCAAGGGACTAGCGCCTAATGAGCAGTTCTTC.

This chain connects TRBV5-1 to TRBJ2-1; 9 nucleotides match TRBD2. The CDR3 runs 17 residues. The germline V gene has CDR1 SGHRS and CDR2 YFSETQ. Trimming removed 2 bases from V and 5 bases from J; junction bases left unmatched: 11. This CDR3 is CASSLIPPGLANNEQFF. The CDR3 coding sequence is TGCGCCAGCAGCTTAATCCCACCGGGACTAGCAAACAATGAGCAGTTCTTC.

V gene TRBV30 combines with J gene TRBJ2-7; D may be TRBD1 or TRBD2 (5 bases each). Germline CDR1 and CDR2: GTSNPN and SVGIG (reference sequence). Trimming took off 1 base at V and 4 bases at J, with 5 bases between the two ends. The CDR3 is 11 residues long. The CDR3 sequence: CAWSGGYEQYF. CDR3 nucleotide sequence: TGTGCCTGGAGTGGGGGGTACGAGCAGTACTTC.

This clone came up a few times. As DNA, the CDR3 is TGTGCCAGCAGTGGCAATCAGCCCCAGCATTTT. Translated: CASSGNQPQHF. This chain joins TRBV28 and TRBJ1-5; no definite D call. V gave up 5 bases and J gave up 2 bases, with 1 base separating them. The germline CDR1 and CDR2 sequences are MDHEN and SYDVKM. The CDR3 runs to 11 residues.

V gene TRBV11-3 combines with J gene TRBJ2-1; D is unresolved. The CDR3 runs 16 residues. The germline V gene encodes CDR1 SGHNT and CDR2 YENEEA. The germline V and J ends were trimmed by 1 base and 4 bases, with 14 bases remaining between them. The CDR3 is CASSLVSEPPYNEQFF. The CDR3 region has the DNA TGTGCCAGCAGCTTAGTTTCGGAGCCGCCGTACAATGAGCAGTTCTTC.

This clone was counted once. The genes are TRBV4-1 and TRBJ1-5; D possibly corresponds to TRBD1 (6 bases). The V gene's germline CDR1 is MGHRA and CDR2 YSYEKL. V was clipped by 5 bases and J by 7 bases, with 12 bases between them. The CDR3 contains 13 residues. CDR3 region: CASSGPGEQPQHF. The CDR3 nucleotides read TGCGCCAGCAGCGGACCAGGGGAGCAGCCCCAGCATTTT.

This clone showed up just once. The chain combines TRBV11-2 with TRBJ2-1; no reliable D call. This CDR3 has 12 amino acids. With 4 bases removed from V and 10 bases from J, the gap between germline ends came to 11 bases. From germline, CDR1 is SGHAT and CDR2 FQNNGV. CDR3 sequence reads: CASSSSHYEQFF. The CDR3 nucleotides read TGTGCCAGCAGCTCTTCCCACTACGAGCAGTTCTTC.

V gene TRBV15 combines with J gene TRBJ2-5; D is unclear. V lost 8 bases to trimming and J lost 7 bases, with 17 bases between them. Per the germline V gene, CDR1 is LNHNV and CDR2 is YYDKDF (reference sequence). This CDR3 has 13 amino acids. The CDR3 nucleotides are TGTGCCACCTCCGACCCCTCCGGCGGGACCCAGTACTTC. It specifies CATSDPSGGTQYF.

V and J are TRBV6-5 and TRBJ2-7, with 8 bases fitting TRBD2. V was pared by 5 bases and J by 2 bases, with 5 bases of the junction left unmatched. The CDR3 totals 14 residues. Germline V CDR1 and CDR2: MNHEY, SVGAGI. The CDR3 loop is CASSRLAGAYEQYF. The CDR3 DNA reads TGTGCCAGCAGTCGTCTAGCGGGCGCCTACGAGCAGTACTTC.

V usage is TRBV7-8 and J usage is TRBJ1-5; D not certain. The CDR3 contains 17 residues. Germline V gives CDR1 SGHVS, CDR2 FQNEAQ. V was clipped by 2 bases and J by 7 bases, with 21 bases between them. The DNA for the CDR3 is TGTGCCAGCAGCTTATCTGCAGAAGGCTTGCGTCCCCAGCCCCAGCATTTT. This codes for CASSLSAEGLRPQPQHF.

The chain combines TRBV10-3 with TRBJ2-1, with 10 positions matching TRBD2. V trimming: 6 bases; J trimming: 5 bases; junction bases outside the gene matches: 7. There are 15 residues in the CDR3. Germline values: CDR1 ENHRY, CDR2 SYGVKD. This CDR3 is CAIREAGGRDNEQFF. The CDR3 coding sequence is TGTGCCATCAGGGAAGCGGGAGGGAGGGACAATGAGCAGTTCTTC.

This clone was recorded a few times. The CDR3 is CASSPVLDQPQHF. CDR3 coding DNA: TGTGCCAGCAGCCCTGTGTTGGATCAGCCCCAGCATTTT. The V gene is TRBV9, the J gene TRBJ1-5; no definite D call. The CDR3 is 13 amino acids. The V end was cut by 4 bases, the J end by 5 bases, with 10 bases between. CDR1 and CDR2 from the germline V gene are SGDLS and YYNGEE.

The rearrangement joins TRBV11-3 to TRBJ2-5, with D unresolved. The germline V gene encodes CDR1 SGHNT and CDR2 YENEEA. The CDR3 spans 13 residues. V was shortened by 4 bases and J by 4 bases, with 10 bases between the two germline ends. The CDR3, as DNA: TGTGCCAGCAGCTCCCCGCTGGTAGAGACCCAGTACTTC. It translates to CASSSPLVETQYF.

The V call is TRBV7-2, the J call TRBJ2-5; TRBD1 or TRBD2 may be the D gene (5 bases each). V was shortened by 5 bases and J by 1 base, with 11 bases between the two germline ends. Germline V gene sequence: CDR1 SGHTA, CDR2 FQGNSA. The CDR3 runs to 14 residues. Here the CDR3 DNA reads TGTGCCAGCAGCACGGGGACGTCCCAAGAGACCCAGTACTTC. This gives the protein CASSTGTSQETQYF.

The rearrangement links TRBV6-6 to TRBJ1-1; D perhaps matches TRBD1 (6 bases). The CDR3 loop spans 13 amino acids. Trimming removed 7 bases at V and 7 bases at J, with 16 bases between. CDR1 and CDR2 (germline): MNHNY, SVGAGI (reference sequence). The CDR3 is CASKVGGAVEAFF. CDR3 DNA: TGTGCCAGCAAGGTGGGGGGCGCAGTTGAAGCTTTCTTT.

The V gene is TRBV5-1, the J gene TRBJ2-7; the match to TRBD1 covers 11 bases. V shed 4 bases, J shed 5 bases, and the junction held 5 bases outside the gene matches. CDR1 SGHRS and CDR2 YFSETQ come from the germline V gene. The CDR3 contains 14 residues. This CDR3 reads CASSHGQGANEQYF. The CDR3 bases are TGCGCCAGCAGCCACGGACAGGGGGCAAACGAGCAGTACTTC.

The gene calls are TRBV6-5 and TRBJ2-7; D may correspond to TRBD1 or TRBD2 (5 bases each). Trimming took off 2 bases at V and 2 bases at J, with 10 bases between the two ends. Per the germline V gene, CDR1 is MNHEY and CDR2 is SVGAGI. The length of the CDR3 is 14 residues. The CDR3 bases are TGTGCCAGCAGTTACCGGGACGGTACCTACGAGCAGTACTTC. As protein: CASSYRDGTYEQYF.

This sequence joins TRBV29-1 and TRBJ2-1; 9 nucleotides line up with TRBD2. CDR3 size: 14 residues. Germline V gene data show CDR1 as SQVTM and CDR2 as ANQGSEA. The V gene end was trimmed by 4 bases and the J gene end by 8 bases; junction bases not matched to a gene: 9. The CDR3 region is CSVVGSGSLYEQFF. The CDR3 nucleotides are TGCAGCGTTGTAGGTAGCGGGAGCCTATATGAGCAGTTCTTC.

The CDR3 protein is CSVLRDRSAAGKNIQYF. For the CDR3, the DNA is TGCAGCGTCCTCCGGGACAGAAGTGCCGCCGGCAAGAACATTCAGTACTTC. This chain links TRBV29-1 with TRBJ2-4; TRBD1 matches 7 bases. Germline-derived CDR1 and CDR2 are SQVTM and ANQGSEA. CDR3 length equals 17 residues. V was pared by 6 bases and J by 7 bases, with 21 bases of the junction left unmatched.

This clone was recorded once. V usage is TRBV30 and J usage is TRBJ1-1; D gene uncertain. The CDR3 has 12 amino acids. Per germline, CDR1 GTSNPN and CDR2 SVGIG (reference sequence). V was pared by 1 base and J by 10 bases, with 13 bases between. Here the CDR3 DNA reads TGTGCCTGGAGTGGGGCGCCCGTCGGAGCTTTCTTT. It codes for CAWSGAPVGAFF.

J is TRBJ2-7 and V is TRBV14, with 12 nucleotides matching TRBD1. The CDR3 is 14 amino acids. V dropped 6 bases and J dropped 6; count of bases not matched to a gene: 6. In germline, CDR1 is SGHDN, CDR2 FVKESK. This chain's CDR3 is CASSRPGQGAEQYF. For the CDR3, the DNA is TGTGCCAGCAGTAGACCGGGACAGGGGGCCGAGCAGTACTTC.

This chain uses TRBV6-1 with TRBJ2-7; 7 bases align to TRBD1. J gave up 3 bases and V 4 bases, and 9 bases lay outside the gene matches. This CDR3 region has 15 residues. Germline lookup yields CDR1 MNHNS and CDR2 SASEGT. CDR3 in amino acids: CASSGPKGQIYEQYF. The CDR3 region has the DNA TGTGCCAGCAGTGGGCCTAAGGGACAGATCTACGAGCAGTACTTC.

The V gene is TRBV4-1, the J gene TRBJ2-7, with D perhaps TRBD1 or TRBD2 (5 bases each). The CDR3 runs to 15 residues. Germline assignment: CDR1 MGHRA and CDR2 YSYEKL. V dropped 1 base and J dropped 2 bases, with 12 bases sitting between them. The chain's CDR3 is CASSQAVPGPYEQYF. CDR3 nucleotide sequence: TGCGCCAGCAGCCAAGCCGTCCCGGGGCCCTACGAGCAGTACTTC.

DNA for the CDR3: TGCGCCAGCAGCGCGGTAGCGGGAGGGATAGATGAGCAGTTCTTC. It yields the protein CASSAVAGGIDEQFF. The V gene is TRBV5-1, the J gene TRBJ2-1, with 11 bases that match TRBD2. CDR3 size: 15 residues. CDR1 is SGHRS, CDR2 YFSETQ, per germline. With V trimmed by 4 bases and J by 8 bases, 8 bases remained unmatched.

The V call is TRBV19, the J call TRBJ1-2, with TRBD1 matching over 8 bases. V dropped 1 base and J dropped 8; count of bases not matched to a gene: 12. The length of the CDR3 is 16 residues. Germline CDR1 LNHDA, CDR2 SQIVND (reference sequence). The CDR3 here is CASSIVDPRGRGGYTF. Written as DNA, the CDR3 is TGTGCCAGTAGTATAGTTGACCCCAGGGGGCGCGGAGGCTACACCTTC.